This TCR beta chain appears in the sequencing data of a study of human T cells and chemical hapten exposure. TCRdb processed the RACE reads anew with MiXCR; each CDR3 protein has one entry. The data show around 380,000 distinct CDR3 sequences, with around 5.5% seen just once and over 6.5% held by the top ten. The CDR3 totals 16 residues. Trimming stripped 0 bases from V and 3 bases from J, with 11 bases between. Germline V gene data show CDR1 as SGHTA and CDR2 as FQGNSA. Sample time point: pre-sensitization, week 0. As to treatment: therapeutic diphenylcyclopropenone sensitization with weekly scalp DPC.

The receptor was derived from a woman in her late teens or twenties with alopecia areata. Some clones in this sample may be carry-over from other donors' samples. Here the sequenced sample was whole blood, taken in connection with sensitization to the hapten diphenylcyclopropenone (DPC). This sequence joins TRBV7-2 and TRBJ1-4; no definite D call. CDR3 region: CASSLAGSIANEKLFF. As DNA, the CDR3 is TGTGCCAGCAGCTTAGCAGGGAGTATCGCTAATGAAAAACTGTTTTTT.